Detailed here is one T cell receptor beta chain. These data come from a study of shared clonotypes between healthy human individuals. V gave up 3 bases and J gave up 0 bases; unmatched junction bases: 11. This CDR3 has 19 residues. CDR1 and CDR2 from the germline V gene are LNHDA and SQIVND (reference sequence). Measured with immunoSEQ multiplex PCR; TCRdb has only the in-frame clones, and not every one. The sample holds a few million clones, about 92% seen once. The sequencing input was naive CD4+ T cells from PBMCs. The subset: CD45RA+ positively selected. The source is a man between 18 and 35 years old in good health. Some clones in this sample may be carry-over from other donors' samples. The chain carries TRBV19 and TRBJ2-3; 11 bases fit TRBD2. The CDR3: CASSMRASGRSSSTDTQYF. CDR3 nucleotides: TGTGCCAGTAGTATGAGGGCTAGCGGGAGGAGCAGTAGCACAGATACGCAGTATTTT.